The T cell receptor (beta chain) described here comes from a study of identical twins. Broader study findings: Invariant MAIT and iNKT cells may have partly biased zero-insertion analyses.

As concerns this clonotype: Its target is unknown.

TCRdb reprocessed the 5' RACE reads with MiXCR, giving one entry per CDR3 protein. In the table there are 570,000 or so distinct CDR3 sequences, approximately 9.6% of which are singletons. This CDR3 contains 16 residues. V gave up 3 bases and J gave up 7 bases; unmatched junction bases: 11. Germline V gives CDR1 MDHEN, CDR2 SYDVKM. This same sample was also part of a study on yellow fever vaccine responses in identical twins. That study reports: Twins reportedly showed a vaccine T cell response that seemed partly convergent and partly personalized.

The source of this sequence is a young woman in good health. Input material: PBMCs. This rearrangement joins TRBV28 to TRBJ2-1; 8 bases match TRBD1. The CDR3 DNA is TGTGCCAGCAGTTTCAATCGAGGACAGGGTGGTAATGAGCAGTTCTTC. This gives the protein CASSFNRGQGGNEQFF.